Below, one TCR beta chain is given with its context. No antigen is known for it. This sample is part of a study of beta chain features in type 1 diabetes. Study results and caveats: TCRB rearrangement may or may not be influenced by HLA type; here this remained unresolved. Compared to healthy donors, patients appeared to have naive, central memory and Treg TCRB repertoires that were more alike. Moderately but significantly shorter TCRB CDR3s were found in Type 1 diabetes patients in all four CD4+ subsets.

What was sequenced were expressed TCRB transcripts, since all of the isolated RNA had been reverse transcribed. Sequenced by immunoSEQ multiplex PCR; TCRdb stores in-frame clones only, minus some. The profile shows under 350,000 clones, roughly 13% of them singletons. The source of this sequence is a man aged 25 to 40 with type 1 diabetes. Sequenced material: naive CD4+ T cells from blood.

The CDR3 DNA is TGCAGCGTTCGACAGGGATTCAGCACAGATACGCAGTATTTT. Its protein is CSVRQGFSTDTQYF. V gene TRBV29-1 combines with J gene TRBJ2-3; 7 bases line up with TRBD1. The CDR3 sequence is 14 residues long. Germline assignment: CDR1 SQVTM and CDR2 ANQGSEA. Losses at the gene ends were 5 bases for V and 0 bases for J; bases not matched to a gene: 5.